Listed here are 27 T cell receptor beta chains from one sample, sequenced in a study of cytomegalovirus exposure and HLA in healthy donors. The study ran its PCR with 60 Vbeta and 13 Jbeta primers. Some clones are missing from TCRdb's copy, which holds only in-frame ones; the method was immunoSEQ multiplex PCR. In the table there are 150,000 to 200,000 clones, 81% of which are singletons. The specimen was PBMCs. The receptors shown here come from a woman aged 25-40 years in good health and CMV-seronegative.

This chain connects TRBV27 to TRBJ1-2; D is unclear. The CDR3 is made up of 13 amino acids. V was clipped by 2 bases and J by 8 bases, with 12 bases between them. Germline lookup yields CDR1 MNHEY and CDR2 SMNVEV (reference sequence). The DNA of the CDR3 is TGTGCCAGCAGTTTAAACGGGTTGAACGGCTACACCTTC. Its translation is CASSLNGLNGYTF.

This sequence joins TRBV27 and TRBJ1-1; 8 positions match TRBD1. Trimming took 2 bases from V and 5 from J; bases not matched to a gene: 1. CDR1 is MNHEY, CDR2 SMNVEV, per germline (reference sequence). This CDR3 contains 13 residues. The chain's CDR3 is CASSLQGATEAFF. CDR3 sequence (DNA): TGTGCCAGCAGTTTACAGGGGGCGACTGAAGCTTTCTTT.

The chain recombines TRBV19 with TRBJ2-1, with TRBD2 matching over 14 bases. V trimming: 5 bases; J trimming: 4 bases; junction bases outside the gene matches: 7. CDR3 length equals 17 residues. The germline V gene encodes CDR1 LNHDA and CDR2 SQIVND (reference sequence). Written as DNA, the CDR3 is TGTGCCAGTAGTGGAGGGACTAGCGGGAGTATTTACAATGAGCAGTTCTTC. Protein: CASSGGTSGSIYNEQFF.

This sequence joins TRBV7-2 and TRBJ1-1; D is undetermined. V lost 1 base to trimming and J lost 5 bases, with 8 bases between them. Germline loops: CDR1 SGHTA, CDR2 FQGNSA. This CDR3 comprises 13 residues. The CDR3 DNA sequence: TGTGCCAGCAGCTTAGAACCAGTTACTGAAGCTTTCTTT. Its protein product is CASSLEPVTEAFF.

CDR3 in amino acids: CASSPTGGGYGYTF. The CDR3 nucleotides are TGTGCCAGTAGTCCCACAGGGGGCGGGTATGGCTACACCTTC. This chain links TRBV19 with TRBJ1-2, with 9 bases aligning to TRBD1. The CDR3 totals 14 residues. The germline V gene has CDR1 LNHDA and CDR2 SQIVND (reference sequence). V lost 5 bases, J lost 5 bases, and 6 bases stayed unmatched.

This clone has just one count. This sequence joins TRBV25-1 and TRBJ2-3; D perhaps matches TRBD1 (6 bases). The CDR3 is made up of 15 amino acids. Germline V gene sequence: CDR1 MGHDK, CDR2 SYGVNS. V was clipped by 2 bases and J by 1 base, with 10 bases between them. The chain's CDR3 is CASSEVGAGTDTQYF. The DNA for the CDR3 is TGTGCCAGCAGTGAAGTGGGGGCCGGCACAGATACGCAGTATTTT.

V usage is TRBV7-9 and J usage is TRBJ1-5; 10 bases match TRBD1. Germline loops: CDR1 SEHNR, CDR2 FQNEAQ (reference sequence). The CDR3 is made up of 18 amino acids. V trimming: 0 bases; J trimming: 5 bases; junction bases outside the gene matches: 10. CDR3 protein: CASSLALSGTGVDQPQHF. Written as DNA, the CDR3 is TGTGCCAGCAGCTTAGCTTTATCGGGGACAGGGGTCGATCAGCCCCAGCATTTT.

The chain is built from TRBV7-9 and TRBJ1-2, with 7 bases lining up with TRBD1. Germline CDR1 SEHNR, CDR2 FQNEAQ (reference sequence). V trimming: 4 bases; J trimming: 4 bases; junction bases outside the gene matches: 3. CDR3 length equals 13 residues. The CDR3 region has the DNA TGTGCCAGCAGCTCGGGACAGCCCTATGGCTACACCTTC. Translating gives CASSSGQPYGYTF.

The chain employs TRBV9 and TRBJ2-7, with a weak D call TRBD1 (7 bases). Germline V gene lookup returns CDR1 SGDLS and CDR2 YYNGEE. The CDR3 loop spans 15 amino acids. V lost 0 bases to trimming and J lost 2 bases, with 12 bases between them. DNA for the CDR3: TGTGCCAGCAGCGTAGGCGGGACAGTAACCTACGAGCAGTACTTC. Its protein is CASSVGGTVTYEQYF.

V gene TRBV4-3 combines with J gene TRBJ2-1, with TRBD1 matching 8 bases. The CDR3 runs 15 residues. Per the germline V gene, CDR1 is LGHNA and CDR2 is YSLEER. V trimming: 3 bases; J trimming: 3 bases; junction bases outside the gene matches: 4. The CDR3, as DNA: TGCGCCAGCAGCCATGGGGACAGGAGCTACAATGAGCAGTTCTTC. It encodes CASSHGDRSYNEQFF.

The chain employs TRBV4-3 and TRBJ1-1, with 8 bases matching TRBD1. V lost 1 base, J lost 6 bases, and 13 bases stayed unmatched. Germline V gene sequence: CDR1 LGHNA, CDR2 YSLEER. The CDR3 totals 17 residues. CDR3 sequence (DNA): TGCGCCAGCAGCCAAGGTAGTCAGGGGGCGGTTATCCCTGAAGCTTTCTTT. The encoded protein is CASSQGSQGAVIPEAFF.

The V call is TRBV6-1, the J call TRBJ1-4; no clear D gene. Trimming removed 2 bases at V and 8 bases at J, with 24 bases between. In germline, CDR1 is MNHNS, CDR2 SASEGT. The CDR3 contains 18 residues. The CDR3 sequence is CASSEFGDNRLSGEKLFF. CDR3 nucleotide sequence: TGTGCCAGCAGTGAATTTGGGGATAACCGACTATCAGGAGAAAAACTGTTTTTT.

Points on this clone: Compared with germline, one end of the junction differs, possibly owing to a read error. The chain combines TRBV7-9 with TRBJ2-7; weak D call: TRBD1 (6 bases). This CDR3 is built from 15 residues. The germline V gene encodes CDR1 SEHNR and CDR2 FQNEAQ (reference sequence). The CDR3 loop reads CSSSLPTGKGSEQYF. CDR3 in DNA: TGTTCCAGCAGCTTACCGACAGGAAAGGGATCCGAGCAGTACTTC. Complete variable domain (other parts from reference TRBV7-9 and TRBJ2-7): DTGVSQNPRHKITKRGQNVTFRCDPISEHNRLYWYRQTLGQGPEFLTYFQNEAQLEKSRLLSDRFSAERPKGSFSTLEIQRTEQGDSAMYLCSSSLPTGKGSEQYFGPGTRLTVT.

The rearrangement uses TRBV2 and TRBJ2-1; 11 bases are shared with TRBD2. The CDR3 length is 14 residues. The J segment lost 3 bases and the V segment lost 8 bases, leaving 3 bases of the junction unmatched. The germline V gene encodes CDR1 SNHLY and CDR2 FYNNEI. CDR3 residues: CASLLAGGYNEQFF. Here the CDR3 DNA reads TGTGCCAGCCTCCTAGCGGGGGGCTACAATGAGCAGTTCTTC.

The J gene is TRBJ1-4, the V gene TRBV7-6, with TRBD1 identical over 12 bases. From germline, CDR1 is SGHVS and CDR2 FNYEAQ. The CDR3 sequence is 15 residues long. V shed 5 bases, J shed 8 bases, and the junction held 6 bases outside the gene matches. CDR3 protein: CASSSRGTGGEKLFF. CDR3 bases: TGTGCCAGCAGCAGCCGGGGGACAGGGGGCGAAAAACTGTTTTTT. Full variable domain (outside the CDR3, taken from reference TRBV7-6 and TRBJ1-4): GAGVSQSPRYKVTKRGQDVALRCDPISGHVSLYWYRQALGQGPEFLTYFNYEAQQDKSGLPNDRFSAERPEGSISTLTIQRTEQRDSAMYRCASSSRGTGGEKLFFGSGTQLSVL.

V usage is TRBV27 and J usage is TRBJ1-5, with a tentative D call TRBD1 (6 bases). The length of the CDR3 is 14 residues. Deletions cut 6 bases from V and 4 bases from J, with 13 bases between. The germline V gene has CDR1 MNHEY and CDR2 SMNVEV (reference sequence). CDR3 region: CASSVLRGNQPQHF. The DNA for the CDR3 is TGTGCCAGCAGCGTCCTGAGGGGGAATCAGCCCCAGCATTTT.

This chain joins TRBV7-2 and TRBJ2-1, with D perhaps matching TRBD1 (6 bases). The V end lost 2 bases, the J end lost 4 bases, and 9 bases lay between the germline ends. Germline V lookup: CDR1 SGHTA, CDR2 FQGNSA. The CDR3 has 14 residues. CDR3 residues: CASSLPGQYNEQFF. CDR3 DNA sequence: TGTGCCAGCAGCTTACCCGGACAGTACAATGAGCAGTTCTTC. Combining the CDR3 with reference TRBV7-2 and TRBJ2-1 gives the whole variable domain GAGVSQSPSNKVTEKGKDVELRCDPISGHTALYWYRQSLGQGLEFLIYFQGNSAPDKSGLPSDRFSAERTGGSVSTLTIQRTQQEDSAVYLCASSLPGQYNEQFFGPGTRLTVL.

The chain is built from TRBV7-9 and TRBJ1-4; 7 bases map to TRBD1. CDR1 is SEHNR and CDR2 is FQNEAQ in the germline V gene (reference sequence). This CDR3 is 17 amino acids long. Losses at the gene ends were 3 bases for V and 5 bases for J; bases not matched to a gene: 12. CDR3 region: CASSFPSTGQQNEKLFF. The CDR3 DNA reads TGTGCCAGCAGCTTTCCCTCTACGGGACAGCAAAATGAAAAACTGTTTTTT.

The chain combines TRBV5-4 with TRBJ2-3; D remains ambiguous. The CDR3 length is 16 residues. V lost 0 bases, J lost 0 bases, and 11 bases lay in between. CDR1 and CDR2 (germline): SGHNT, YYREEE (reference sequence). As DNA, the CDR3 is TGTGCCAGCAGCTTGGATGTGGCGGTCAGCACAGATACGCAGTATTTT. It translates to CASSLDVAVSTDTQYF.

The V call is TRBV9, the J call TRBJ2-3; D unclear. V lost 0 bases and J 5 bases, leaving 13 bases between the germline ends. This CDR3 contains 15 residues. Germline V CDR1 and CDR2: SGDLS, YYNGEE. CDR3 region: CASSVAPRVEDTQYF. The CDR3 coding sequence is TGTGCCAGCAGCGTAGCCCCCCGGGTGGAAGATACGCAGTATTTT. Complete variable domain (other parts from reference TRBV9 and TRBJ2-3): DSGVTQTPKHLITATGQRVTLRCSPRSGDLSVYWYQQSLDQGLQFLIQYYNGEERAKGNILERFSAQQFPDLHSELNLSSLELGDSALYFCASSVAPRVEDTQYFGPGTRLTVL.

This sequence joins TRBV5-1 and TRBJ1-1; possibly TRBD1 for D (6 bases). Per the germline V gene, CDR1 is SGHRS and CDR2 is YFSETQ. There are 15 residues in the CDR3. V was shortened by 4 bases and J by 1 base, with 14 bases between the two germline ends. The DNA of the CDR3 is TGCGCCAGCAGCCAAACCGACAGGCCGAACACTGAAGCTTTCTTT. Amino acids: CASSQTDRPNTEAFF. Variable domain in full (rest from reference TRBV5-1 and TRBJ1-1): KAGVTQTPRYLIKTRGQQVTLSCSPISGHRSVSWYQQTPGQGLQFLFEYFSETQRNKGNFPGRFSGRQFSNSRSEMNVSTLELGDSALYLCASSQTDRPNTEAFFGQGTRLTVV.

This chain joins TRBV7-9 and TRBJ1-6, with 7 bases matching TRBD1. V shed 4 bases, J shed 5 bases, and the junction held 11 bases outside the gene matches. The CDR3 is 17 amino acids. The V gene's germline CDR1 is SEHNR and CDR2 FQNEAQ (reference sequence). CDR3 bases: TGTGCCAGCAGCTCTGACACCGGGACAGCTAATAATTCACCCCTCCACTTT. This codes for CASSSDTGTANNSPLHF.

The chain carries TRBV10-3 and TRBJ1-1; D remains unclear. The germline V gene encodes CDR1 ENHRY and CDR2 SYGVKD. V lost 0 bases and J 5 bases, leaving 10 bases between the germline ends. There are 14 residues in the CDR3. In DNA form, the CDR3 reads TGTGCCATCAGTGAGTCGTCGGGGTATACTGAAGCTTTCTTT. Its protein is CAISESSGYTEAFF.

The CDR3 here is CASSSAVGANEQFF. The CDR3 DNA sequence: TGCGCCAGCAGCTCCGCTGTAGGGGCCAATGAGCAGTTCTTC. This chain uses TRBV5-1 with TRBJ2-1; TRBD1 is a possible D gene (5 bases). The CDR3 length is 14 residues. Germline V gene lookup returns CDR1 SGHRS and CDR2 YFSETQ. V gave up 3 bases and J gave up 6 bases, with 13 bases separating them.

The chain couples TRBV18 to TRBJ2-1, with D perhaps matching TRBD2 (7 bases). Trimming removed 2 bases at V and 3 bases at J, with 11 bases between. The CDR3 runs 15 residues. Germline CDR1 reads KGHSH; CDR2 reads LQKENI. CDR3 amino acids: CASSPGEGGYNEQFF. The CDR3 DNA sequence: TGTGCCAGCTCACCAGGGGAGGGGGGCTACAATGAGCAGTTCTTC.

The V gene is TRBV7-8, the J gene TRBJ2-5; TRBD1 matches 8 bases. The DNA end lines up better with TRBJ2-7; the J call may be wrong. Germline values: CDR1 SGHVS, CDR2 FQNEAQ. This CDR3 has 15 residues. DNA for the CDR3: TGTGCCAGCAGCTTAGCGGGACAGGCCACCTACGAGCAGTACTTC. This sequence encodes CASSLAGQATYEQYF.

The rearrangement uses TRBV19 and TRBJ1-6, with 8 bases identical to TRBD1. There are 15 residues in the CDR3. After removal of 5 bases from V and 9 bases from J, the junction contained 9 bases not matched to a gene. Germline CDR1 reads LNHDA; CDR2 reads SQIVND (reference sequence). CDR3 region: CASSVTGVFGSPLHF. As DNA, the CDR3 is TGTGCCAGTAGTGTGACAGGGGTTTTTGGTTCACCCCTCCACTTT.